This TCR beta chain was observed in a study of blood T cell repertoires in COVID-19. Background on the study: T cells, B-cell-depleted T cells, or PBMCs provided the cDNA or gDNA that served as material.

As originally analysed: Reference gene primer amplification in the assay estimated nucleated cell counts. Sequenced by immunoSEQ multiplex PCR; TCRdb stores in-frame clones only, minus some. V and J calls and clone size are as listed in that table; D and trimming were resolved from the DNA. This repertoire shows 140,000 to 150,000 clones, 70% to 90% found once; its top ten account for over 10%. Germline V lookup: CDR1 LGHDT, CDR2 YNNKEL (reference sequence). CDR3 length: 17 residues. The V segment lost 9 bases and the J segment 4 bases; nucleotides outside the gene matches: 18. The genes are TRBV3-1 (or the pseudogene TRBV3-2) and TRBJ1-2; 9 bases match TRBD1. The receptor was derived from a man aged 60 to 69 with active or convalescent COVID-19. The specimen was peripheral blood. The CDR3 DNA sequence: TGTGCCAGTAGGCTTCGGGGACAGGGACCTGGCTCCTATGGCTACACCTTC. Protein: CASRLRGQGPGSYGYTF.